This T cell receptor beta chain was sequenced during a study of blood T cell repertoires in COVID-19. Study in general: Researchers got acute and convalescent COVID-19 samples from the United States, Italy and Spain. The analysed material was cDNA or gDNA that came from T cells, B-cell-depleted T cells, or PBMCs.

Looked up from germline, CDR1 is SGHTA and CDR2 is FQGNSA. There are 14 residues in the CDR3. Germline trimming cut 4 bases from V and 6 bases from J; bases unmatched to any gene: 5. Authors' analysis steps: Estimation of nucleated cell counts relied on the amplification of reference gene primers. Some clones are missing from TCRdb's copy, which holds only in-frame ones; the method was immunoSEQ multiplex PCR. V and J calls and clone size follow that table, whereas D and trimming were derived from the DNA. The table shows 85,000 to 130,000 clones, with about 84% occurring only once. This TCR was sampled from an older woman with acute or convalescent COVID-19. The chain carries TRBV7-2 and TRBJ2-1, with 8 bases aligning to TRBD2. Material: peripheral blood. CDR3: CASSYRGGTNEQFF. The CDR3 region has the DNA TGTGCCAGCAGCTACCGGGGGGGTACCAATGAGCAGTTCTTC.